This T cell receptor (beta chain) was profiled in a study of low-dose radiotherapy and immunotherapy resistance in tumors. This clonotype has ten or more counts. Covering alpha and beta chains, TRAV- and TRBV-specific primers were used for the first-strand cDNA. It was with a constant-region primer and a V-primer adapter that TCRs were amplified over approximately 18 PCR cycles. Using its own MiXCR run on the reads, TCRdb lists one record per CDR3 protein. The profile shows under 90,000 distinct CDR3 sequences, 15% to 20% of them singletons. The CDR3 has 16 amino acids. Germline V gene sequence: CDR1 MNHEY, CDR2 SVGEGT. Trimming took 6 bases from V and 5 from J; bases not matched to a gene: 11. Stated time point: before trial treatment.

This chain links TRBV6-2 or TRBV6-3 with TRBJ2-3; TRBD1 aligns across 10 bases. The sequence was obtained from a male donor with prostate cancer. This sample comprised PBMCs, obtained before treatment. The CDR3 bases are TGTGCCAGCAGCGAGACAGGGGGCAGGCAAGGAGATACGCAGTATTTT. Protein sequence: CASSETGGRQGDTQYF.